What follows are 15 T cell receptor beta chains derived from one specimen sequenced in a study of shared clonotypes between healthy human individuals. The repertoire was sequenced with immunoSEQ multiplex PCR; TCRdb's copy has only in-frame clones and lacks some. This sample has roughly 2.5 million clones; just over 90% occur once, and the top ten carry roughly 0.14%. Sample: naive CD4+ T cells sorted from blood. Subset indicated: CD45RA+ positively selected. The receptors shown here come from a man younger than 35 in good health.

This clone has only one observation. CDR3 in amino acids: CASSVGDSVYYGYTF. CDR3 in DNA: TGTGCCAGCAGCGTAGGGGACAGCGTTTACTATGGCTACACCTTC. This chain joins TRBV9 and TRBJ1-2; 7 bases map to TRBD1. This CDR3 spans 15 amino acids. Losses at the gene ends were 0 bases for V and 3 bases for J; bases not matched to a gene: 5. Germline V gene lookup returns CDR1 SGDLS and CDR2 YYNGEE.

The CDR3, as DNA: TGTGCCAGCAGTGAAGCGCTTCCCTACGAGCAGTACTTC. Its protein product is CASSEALPYEQYF. V and J are TRBV2 and TRBJ2-7; D call uncertain. The length of the CDR3 is 13 residues. CDR1 is SNHLY and CDR2 is FYNNEI in the germline V gene. Trimming removed 0 bases at V and 2 bases at J, with 5 bases between.

The genes are TRBV6-5 and TRBJ2-7; a weak D match, TRBD1 (6 bases). V lost 6 bases, J lost 6 bases, and 18 bases lay in between. CDR3 size: 14 residues. Per the germline V gene, CDR1 is MNHEY and CDR2 is SVGAGI. The CDR3 bases are TGTGCCAGCAGACGGAACCGGGACACCAGCGAGCAGTACTTC. This encodes CASRRNRDTSEQYF.

Written as DNA, the CDR3 is TGTGCCAGCGAACCGACCGGGGACTACCGCGAGCAGTACTTC. Translating it yields CASEPTGDYREQYF. The V call is TRBV6-1, the J call TRBJ2-5; 7 bases are shared with TRBD2. The tail of the sequence fits TRBJ2-7 better, so the J call may be wrong. Germline CDR1 reads MNHNS; CDR2 reads SASEGT. The CDR3 runs 14 residues.

The rearrangement links TRBV30 to TRBJ1-5; D may be TRBD1 (6 bases). Germline V gene sequence: CDR1 GTSNPN, CDR2 SVGIG (reference sequence). This CDR3 has 12 residues. Trimming took 1 base from V and 11 from J, leaving 12 bases between them. DNA for the CDR3: TGTGCCTGGAGTGGGTTTACAGGGTCCCAGCATTTT. It encodes CAWSGFTGSQHF.

The chain employs TRBV5-4 and TRBJ2-3, with a possible D match to TRBD1 (6 bases). Germline V gene data show CDR1 as SGHNT and CDR2 as YYREEE (reference sequence). V shed 3 bases and J shed 7 bases, with 12 bases lying between them. CDR3 size: 13 residues. CDR3 sequence: CASSWKGEHTQYF. DNA for the CDR3: TGTGCCAGCAGCTGGAAGGGGGAGCATACGCAGTATTTT.

This sequence joins TRBV4-1 and TRBJ1-6; D remains ambiguous. The CDR3 is made up of 16 amino acids. Germline V gene sequence: CDR1 MGHRA, CDR2 YSYEKL. V lost 9 bases and J lost 6, with 21 bases in between. The chain's CDR3 is CASIFGSLAPNSPLHF. CDR3 sequence (DNA): TGCGCCAGTATATTTGGGTCGCTGGCACCTAATTCACCCCTCCACTTT.

To note about this clone: Other DNA sequences from this sample encode an identical CDR3 as well. DNA for the CDR3: TGCGCCAGCAGCTTGGTGGGTGGCGAGCAGTACTTC. It encodes CASSLVGGEQYF. The chain couples TRBV5-1 to TRBJ2-7; D gene unclear. Looked up from germline, CDR1 is SGHRS and CDR2 is YFSETQ. There are 12 residues in the CDR3. Trimming cost V 0 bases and J 6 bases, with 7 bases left between them.

This chain joins TRBV5-4 and TRBJ2-5, with 7 bases lining up with TRBD1. The CDR3 loop spans 13 amino acids. The ends lost 3 bases at V and 3 bases at J; junction bases unmatched: 2. CDR1 SGHNT and CDR2 YYREEE come from the germline V gene (reference sequence). The CDR3: CASSSDREETQYF. The DNA for the CDR3 is TGTGCCAGCAGCTCTGACAGGGAAGAGACCCAGTACTTC.

A single count supports this clone. At the DNA level, this CDR3 is encoded by other sequences in the same sample as well. The rearrangement joins TRBV5-1 to TRBJ2-1, with TRBD1 matching over 7 bases. There are 14 residues in the CDR3. CDR1 and CDR2 from the germline V gene are SGHRS and YFSETQ. Trimming removed 2 bases from V and 7 bases from J; junction bases left unmatched: 6. CDR3 nucleotides: TGCGCCAGCAGCTTAGGGGGCGCAGGGAATGAGCAGTTCTTC. As protein: CASSLGGAGNEQFF.

This clone was seen just once. The chain carries TRBV10-3 and TRBJ1-2, with 9 nucleotides matching TRBD1. Germline CDR1 reads ENHRY; CDR2 reads SYGVKD. Trimming cost V 0 bases and J 7 bases; bases outside gene matches: 6. The CDR3 covers 15 residues. The CDR3: CAISESSGTGSGYTF. The CDR3 DNA follows: TGTGCCATCAGTGAGTCATCCGGGACAGGGAGTGGCTACACCTTC.

The V gene is TRBV9, the J gene TRBJ2-5; 8 bases agree with TRBD1. Germline trimming cut 0 bases from V and 7 bases from J; bases unmatched to any gene: 5. Per the germline V gene, CDR1 is SGDLS and CDR2 is YYNGEE. The CDR3 is 14 residues long. CDR3 loop: CASSVAQGAVTQYF. As DNA, the CDR3 is TGTGCCAGCAGCGTAGCTCAGGGGGCGGTGACCCAGTACTTC.

The chain has TRBV19 and TRBJ1-6, with D possibly matching TRBD1 (5 bases). The CDR3 is 18 amino acids. The germline CDR1 and CDR2 sequences are LNHDA and SQIVND (reference sequence). V was cut by 4 bases and J by 0 bases, with 16 bases left in between. This CDR3 is CASSRRDGGGSYNSPLHF. The DNA for the CDR3 is TGTGCCAGTAGTAGGAGGGACGGCGGCGGCTCCTATAATTCACCCCTCCACTTT.

V gene TRBV29-1 combines with J gene TRBJ1-1; D not certain. The length of the CDR3 is 13 residues. V was cut by 7 bases and J by 0 bases, with 12 bases left in between. CDR1 and CDR2 from the germline V gene are SQVTM and ANQGSEA. The CDR3 sequence: CSGIGSLNTEAFF. Written as DNA, the CDR3 is TGCAGCGGGATCGGGTCCCTGAACACTGAAGCTTTCTTT.

This sequence joins TRBV19 and TRBJ2-1; a possible D gene is TRBD1 (6 bases). Trimming shortened V by 8 bases and J by 9 bases, and 23 bases separated the two germline ends. CDR1 is LNHDA and CDR2 is SQIVND in the germline V gene (reference sequence). This CDR3 has 15 residues. CDR3 DNA sequence: TGTGCCAGTGTCGATAATAGACAGGCCCGGGGTGAGCAGTTCTTC. Amino acids: CASVDNRQARGEQFF.